These 10 T cell receptor beta chains were sequenced from one sample in a study of cytomegalovirus exposure and HLA in healthy donors. PCR employed 60 Vbeta and 13 Jbeta primers. Libraries were prepared by immunoSEQ multiplex PCR; TCRdb keeps only in-frame clonotypes and omits some of them. Of roughly 220,000 clones in the sample, around 83% are singletons; the top ten hold roughly 2.5%. Sequences were obtained from PBMCs. The receptors derive from a woman in her thirties or forties in good health and CMV-seronegative.

The rearrangement uses TRBV11-2 and TRBJ1-2; D is unclear. V lost 7 bases and J lost 4, with 13 bases in between. The CDR3 has 13 amino acids. Germline V gene sequence: CDR1 SGHAT, CDR2 FQNNGV. The CDR3 DNA reads TGTGCCAGCACCAAGGGAGTCGGCTATGGCTACACCTTC. Translating it yields CASTKGVGYGYTF. The complete variable domain, with remaining parts taken from reference TRBV11-2 and TRBJ1-2, reads EAGVAQSPRYKIIEKRQSVAFWCNPISGHATLYWYQQILGQGPKLLIQFQNNGVVDDSQLPKDRFSAERLKGVDSTLKIQPAKLEDSAVYLCASTKGVGYGYTFGSGTRLTVV.

The chain couples TRBV11-2 to TRBJ2-7; TRBD2 matches at 7 bases. Looked up from germline, CDR1 is SGHAT and CDR2 is FQNNGV. The CDR3 is 15 residues long. Trimming at V came to 3 bases and at J to 7 bases, leaving 12 bases not matched to a gene. The CDR3 reads CASSFGWGGREEQYF. CDR3 bases: TGTGCCAGCAGCTTTGGATGGGGGGGACGGGAAGAGCAGTACTTC.

The CDR3 DNA reads TGCGCCAGCAGGACTGGGTCCTACTCCTATAATTCACCCCTCCACTTT. As protein: CASRTGSYSYNSPLHF. This rearrangement joins TRBV5-1 to TRBJ1-6; D remains ambiguous. Germline values: CDR1 SGHRS, CDR2 YFSETQ. CDR3 length equals 16 residues. The germline V and J ends were trimmed by 5 bases and 0 bases, with 12 bases remaining between them.

A few counts support this clone. This sequence joins TRBV6-5 and TRBJ1-1, with D possibly matching TRBD1 (5 bases). V shed 9 bases and J shed 0 bases, with 8 bases lying between them. CDR1 is MNHEY and CDR2 is SVGAGI in the germline V gene. This CDR3 spans 12 amino acids. The CDR3 here is CASRGMNTEAFF. Here the CDR3 DNA reads TGTGCCAGTCGGGGGATGAACACTGAAGCTTTCTTT.

This clone was recorded a few times. At one boundary the junction diverges from the germline segment, which might be a read error. V is TRBV5-5 and J is TRBJ1-1; maybe TRBD1 (5 bases). The germline gives CDR1 SGHKS, CDR2 YYEKEE (reference sequence). The CDR3 consists of 13 residues. The CDR3 loop reads CASSLRVNAEAFF. The CDR3 region has the DNA TGTGCCAGCAGCCTCAGGGTGAACGCTGAAGCTTTCTTT.

This chain links TRBV5-1 with TRBJ2-3, with D unresolved. Trimming removed 0 bases at V and 6 bases at J, with 8 bases between. CDR3 length: 13 residues. In germline, CDR1 is SGHRS, CDR2 YFSETQ. This chain's CDR3 is CASSLAASDTQYF. The CDR3 DNA follows: TGCGCCAGCAGCTTGGCCGCGTCTGATACGCAGTATTTT.

This clone was seen only once. The gene calls are TRBV5-1 and TRBJ2-5; D call uncertain. The germline V gene encodes CDR1 SGHRS and CDR2 YFSETQ. The CDR3 is made up of 15 amino acids. Between the trimmed V and J ends, which lost 2 bases and 3 bases, there was a span of 14 bases. In DNA form, the CDR3 reads TGCGCCAGCAGCTTATCCCCGTGGCAGGAAGAGACCCAGTACTTC. Translating gives CASSLSPWQEETQYF.

This chain connects TRBV11-1 to TRBJ2-7, with 9 bases identical to TRBD2. V dropped 1 base and J dropped 5; count of bases not matched to a gene: 6. CDR1 and CDR2 from the germline V gene are SGHAT and FQDESV (reference sequence). This CDR3 is 15 amino acids long. The CDR3 bases are TGTGCCAGCAGCTTAGGACTAGCGGACCTTCACGAGCAGTACTTC. This encodes CASSLGLADLHEQYF. The full variable domain, in which reference TRBV11-1 and TRBJ2-7 provide the parts outside the CDR3, is EAEVAQSPRYKITEKSQAVAFWCDPISGHATLYWYRQILGQGPELLVQFQDESVVDDSQLPKDRFSAERLKGVDSTLKIQPAELGDSAMYLCASSLGLADLHEQYFGPGTRLTVT.

This clone was found once. The rearrangement links TRBV11-2 to TRBJ2-1; D unclear. CDR1 is SGHAT and CDR2 is FQNNGV in the germline V gene. The CDR3 runs to 15 residues. Trimming shortened V by 1 base and J by 0 bases, and 7 bases separated the two germline ends. CDR3: CASSLGGYSYNEQFF. For the CDR3, the DNA is TGTGCCAGCAGCTTAGGAGGTTACTCCTACAATGAGCAGTTCTTC.

V is TRBV4-1 and J is TRBJ2-1; 9 bases line up with TRBD2. Trimming cost V 4 bases and J 5 bases; bases outside gene matches: 15. Germline CDR1 reads MGHRA; CDR2 reads YSYEKL. The CDR3 has 18 residues. The CDR3 region is CASSRRVAGVLVDNEQFF. In DNA, the CDR3 is TGCGCCAGCAGCCGTCGTGTAGCGGGAGTCCTCGTCGACAATGAGCAGTTCTTC.